This is a list of T cell receptor beta chains from one sample in a study of OX40 agonist ivuxolimab in advanced cancers. Only in-frame clones appear in the TCRdb table, and some are missing; sequencing was by immunoSEQ multiplex PCR. The sample carries roughly 80,000 clones, 90% to 95% recorded once. The specimen was CD4+ or CD8+ T cells sorted from blood, collected in a trial of the OX40 agonist ivuxolimab. Receptors originate from an adult with an advanced solid tumor such as melanoma, head and neck, liver or kidney cancer. The CDR3 runs from the conserved cysteine through the conserved F or W. The order of the fields is clone size, V gene, CDR3 protein. Clone size appears in some rows only: once, few, many, or a class for an expanded clone.

clone_size: .
v_call: TRBV7-9
cdr3_aa: CASSSQGAQDTQYF

clone_size: .
v_call: TRBV19
cdr3_aa: CASSKGQYNYGYTF

clone_size: .
v_call: TRBV28
cdr3_aa: CASSFLTVEKLFF

clone_size: .
v_call: TRBV6-5
cdr3_aa: CASNPGRYGYTF

clone_size: .
v_call: TRBV4-3
cdr3_aa: CASSQDNLGTGGFDGYTF

clone_size: .
v_call: TRBV14
cdr3_aa: CASSQERGRNTQYF

clone_size: .
v_call: TRBV11-2
cdr3_aa: CASSTRTSGSETQYF

clone_size: .
v_call: TRBV28
cdr3_aa: CASSLASGSSYNEQFF

clone_size: .
v_call: TRBV15
cdr3_aa: CATTLTENTGELFF

clone_size: .
v_call: TRBV11-2
cdr3_aa: CAGSGNALASEQYF

clone_size: .
v_call: TRBV28
cdr3_aa: CASSLTGREKTQYF

clone_size: .
v_call: TRBV27
cdr3_aa: CASRATRGGTEAFF

clone_size: .
v_call: TRBV5-1
cdr3_aa: CASSLVQIQETQYF

clone_size: .
v_call: TRBV11-3
cdr3_aa: CASSSALQDRREQFF

clone_size: .
v_call: TRBV2
cdr3_aa: CASSETSGRGYEQFF

clone_size: .
v_call: TRBV28
cdr3_aa: CASSPPGQNYGYTF

clone_size: .
v_call: TRBV4-2
cdr3_aa: CASSRAYQGRNQPQHF

clone_size: .
v_call: TRBV19
cdr3_aa: CASSARTVYNEQFF

clone_size: .
v_call: TRBV27
cdr3_aa: CASSLSLGGEIPYNEQFF

clone_size: .
v_call: TRBV4-3
cdr3_aa: CASSPLDRAPGANVLTF

clone_size: .
v_call: TRBV2
cdr3_aa: CASSEGLIYGYTF

clone_size: .
v_call: TRBV6-5
cdr3_aa: CASSYSKQVNNYGYTF

clone_size: .
v_call: TRBV14
cdr3_aa: CASSPPAKGAFPIETQYF

clone_size: .
v_call: TRBV4-3
cdr3_aa: CASSQAPRNSGNTIYF

clone_size: .
v_call: TRBV28
cdr3_aa: CASSRLAGGDTQYF

clone_size: .
v_call: TRBV4-2
cdr3_aa: CASSQESVGYEQYF

clone_size: .
v_call: TRBV7-2
cdr3_aa: CASSYSVVNQPQHF

clone_size: .
v_call: TRBV12-2
cdr3_aa: CASRLRLAGASDEQFF

clone_size: once
v_call: TRBV10-3
cdr3_aa: CAISDSRVGAFF

clone_size: .
v_call: TRBV7-2
cdr3_aa: CASSFDSGTTDTQYF

clone_size: few
v_call: TRBV2
cdr3_aa: CASSEQGVNTEAFF

clone_size: .
v_call: TRBV6-6
cdr3_aa: CASNQGASQPQHF

clone_size: .
v_call: TRBV27
cdr3_aa: CASSLRPGGASGANVLTF

clone_size: .
v_call: TRBV5-1
cdr3_aa: CASSLEGSETQYF

clone_size: few
v_call: TRBV29-1
cdr3_aa: CSVTGQYF

clone_size: .
v_call: TRBV28
cdr3_aa: CASSFEFYEQYF

clone_size: once
v_call: TRBV2
cdr3_aa: CASRGDSSYNEQFF

clone_size: .
v_call: TRBV20-1
cdr3_aa: CGLGTSETFF

clone_size: .
v_call: TRBV19
cdr3_aa: CASSLSWTSDEQFF

clone_size: .
v_call: TRBV11-2
cdr3_aa: CASNRRQGNAGELFF

clone_size: .
v_call: TRBV18
cdr3_aa: CASSPQTSSYEQYF

clone_size: .
v_call: TRBV7-9
cdr3_aa: CASSSPGTSDRVNEQFF

clone_size: .
v_call: TRBV6-6
cdr3_aa: CASSYSDSKGYEQFF

clone_size: .
v_call: TRBV4-1
cdr3_aa: CASSQGGPDLYGYTF

clone_size: .
v_call: TRBV28
cdr3_aa: CASSGRDRGYQEKLFF

clone_size: .
v_call: TRBV18
cdr3_aa: CASSDRGYTEAFF

clone_size: .
v_call: TRBV27
cdr3_aa: CASRKTGTGLIFSPQHF

clone_size: once
v_call: TRBV7-2
cdr3_aa: CASTPAGGIGETQYF

clone_size: .
v_call: TRBV30
cdr3_aa: CASWVHSGNTIYF

clone_size: .
v_call: TRBV28
cdr3_aa: CASSLPGTHNEQFF

clone_size: .
v_call: TRBV29-1
cdr3_aa: CSVSTTRAGELFF

clone_size: .
v_call: TRBV29-1
cdr3_aa: CSVRGWDTSTDTQYF

clone_size: .
v_call: TRBV10-2
cdr3_aa: CASGGNQPQHF